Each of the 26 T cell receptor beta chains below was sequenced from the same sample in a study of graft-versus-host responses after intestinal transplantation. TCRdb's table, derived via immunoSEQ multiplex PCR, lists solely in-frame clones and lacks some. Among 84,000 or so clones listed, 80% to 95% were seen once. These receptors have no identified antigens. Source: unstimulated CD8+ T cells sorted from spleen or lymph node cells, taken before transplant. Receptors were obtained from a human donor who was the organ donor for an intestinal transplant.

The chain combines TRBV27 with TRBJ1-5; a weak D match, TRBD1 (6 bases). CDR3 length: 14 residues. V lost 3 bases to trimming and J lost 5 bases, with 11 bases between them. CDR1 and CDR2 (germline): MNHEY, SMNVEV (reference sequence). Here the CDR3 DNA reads TGTGCCAGCAGTTTTCGGGACAACTATCAGCCCCAGCATTTT. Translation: CASSFRDNYQPQHF.

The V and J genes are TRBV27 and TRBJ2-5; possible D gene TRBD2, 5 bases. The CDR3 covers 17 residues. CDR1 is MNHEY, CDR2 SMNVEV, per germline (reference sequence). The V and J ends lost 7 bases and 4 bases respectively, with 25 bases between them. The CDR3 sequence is CASIWGWGVWLGETQYF. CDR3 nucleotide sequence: TGTGCCAGCATCTGGGGTTGGGGAGTATGGTTGGGAGAGACCCAGTACTTC.

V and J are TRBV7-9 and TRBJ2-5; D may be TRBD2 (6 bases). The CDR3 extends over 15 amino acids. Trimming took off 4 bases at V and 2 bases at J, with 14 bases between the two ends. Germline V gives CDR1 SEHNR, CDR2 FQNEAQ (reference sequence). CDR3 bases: TGTGCCAGCAGCTCCAGTGTGGAGGGGCAAGAGACCCAGTACTTC. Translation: CASSSSVEGQETQYF.

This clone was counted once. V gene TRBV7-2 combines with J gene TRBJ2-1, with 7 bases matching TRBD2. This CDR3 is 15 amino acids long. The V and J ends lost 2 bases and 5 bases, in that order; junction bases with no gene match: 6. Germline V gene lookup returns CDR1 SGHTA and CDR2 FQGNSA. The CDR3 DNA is TGTGCCAGCAGCTTAAAGCCGCGGGGGAACAATGAGCAGTTCTTC. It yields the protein CASSLKPRGNNEQFF.

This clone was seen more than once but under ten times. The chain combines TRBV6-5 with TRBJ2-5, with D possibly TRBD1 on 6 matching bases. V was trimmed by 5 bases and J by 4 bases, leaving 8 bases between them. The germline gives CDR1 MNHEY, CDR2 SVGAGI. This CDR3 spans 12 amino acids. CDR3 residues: CASSVGGETQYF. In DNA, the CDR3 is TGTGCCAGCAGTGTAGGGGGAGAGACCCAGTACTTC.

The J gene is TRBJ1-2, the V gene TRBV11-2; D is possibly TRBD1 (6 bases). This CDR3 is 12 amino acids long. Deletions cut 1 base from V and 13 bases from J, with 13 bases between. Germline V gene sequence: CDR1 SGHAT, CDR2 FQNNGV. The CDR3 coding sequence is TGTGCCAGCAGCTTAGGGTTGGTGGGGGCCACCTTC. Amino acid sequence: CASSLGLVGATF. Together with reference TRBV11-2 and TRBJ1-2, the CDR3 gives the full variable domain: EAGVAQSPRYKIIEKRQSVAFWCNPISGHATLYWYQQILGQGPKLLIQFQNNGVVDDSQLPKDRFSAERLKGVDSTLKIQPAKLEDSAVYLCASSLGLVGATFGSGTRLTVV.

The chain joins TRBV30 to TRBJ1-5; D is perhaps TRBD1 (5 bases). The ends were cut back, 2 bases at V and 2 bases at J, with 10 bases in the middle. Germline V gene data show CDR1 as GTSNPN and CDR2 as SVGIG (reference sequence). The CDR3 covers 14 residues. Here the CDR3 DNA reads TGTGCCTGGAGTCGGACCAGGGGCAATCAGCCCCAGCATTTT. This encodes CAWSRTRGNQPQHF.

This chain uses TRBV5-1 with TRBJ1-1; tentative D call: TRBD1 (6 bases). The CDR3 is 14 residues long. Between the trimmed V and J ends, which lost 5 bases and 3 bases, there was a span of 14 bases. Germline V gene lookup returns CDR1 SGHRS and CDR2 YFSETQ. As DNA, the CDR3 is TGCGCCAGCAGGGGCGGGGGCGAGGACACTGAAGCTTTCTTT. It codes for CASRGGGEDTEAFF.

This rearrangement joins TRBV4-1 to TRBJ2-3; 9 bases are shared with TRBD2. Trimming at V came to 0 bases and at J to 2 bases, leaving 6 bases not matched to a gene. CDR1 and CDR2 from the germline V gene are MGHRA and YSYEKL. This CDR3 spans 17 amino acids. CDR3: CASSQDLIAGATDTQYF. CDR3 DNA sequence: TGCGCCAGCAGCCAAGATCTTATAGCGGGAGCCACAGATACGCAGTATTTT.

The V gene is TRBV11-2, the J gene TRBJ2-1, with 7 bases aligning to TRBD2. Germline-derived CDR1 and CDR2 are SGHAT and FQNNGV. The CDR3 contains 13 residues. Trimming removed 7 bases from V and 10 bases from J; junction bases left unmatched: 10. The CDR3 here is CASTHFRREEQFF. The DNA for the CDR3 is TGTGCCAGCACCCACTTCAGGCGGGAGGAGCAGTTCTTC. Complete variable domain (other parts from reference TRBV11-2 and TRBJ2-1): EAGVAQSPRYKIIEKRQSVAFWCNPISGHATLYWYQQILGQGPKLLIQFQNNGVVDDSQLPKDRFSAERLKGVDSTLKIQPAKLEDSAVYLCASTHFRREEQFFGPGTRLTVL.

CDR3 protein: CASSFGLAGADEQYF. The CDR3 region has the DNA TGTGCCAGCAGTTTTGGACTAGCGGGAGCTGACGAGCAGTACTTC. The rearrangement links TRBV27 to TRBJ2-7; 13 nucleotides match TRBD2. V trimming: 3 bases; J trimming: 5 bases; junction bases outside the gene matches: 4. In germline, CDR1 is MNHEY, CDR2 SMNVEV (reference sequence). This CDR3 is 15 amino acids long.

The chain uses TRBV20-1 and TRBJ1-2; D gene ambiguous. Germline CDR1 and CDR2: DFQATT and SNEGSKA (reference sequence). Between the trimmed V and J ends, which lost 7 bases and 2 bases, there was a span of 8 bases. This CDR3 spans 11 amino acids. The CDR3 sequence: CSVLENYGYTF. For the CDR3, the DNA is TGCAGTGTACTGGAGAACTATGGCTACACCTTC.

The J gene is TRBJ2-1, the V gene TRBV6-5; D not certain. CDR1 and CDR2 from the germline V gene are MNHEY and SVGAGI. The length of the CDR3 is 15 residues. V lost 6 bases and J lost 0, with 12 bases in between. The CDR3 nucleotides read TGTGCCAGCAGCCCCCCCGCGAGCTCCTACAATGAGCAGTTCTTC. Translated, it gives CASSPPASSYNEQFF.

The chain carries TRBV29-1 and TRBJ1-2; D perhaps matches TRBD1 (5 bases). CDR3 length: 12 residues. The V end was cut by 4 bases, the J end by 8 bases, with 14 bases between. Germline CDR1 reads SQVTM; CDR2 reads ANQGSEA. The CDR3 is CSVVPPGGGYTF. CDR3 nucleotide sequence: TGCAGCGTTGTACCCCCTGGGGGGGGCTACACCTTC.

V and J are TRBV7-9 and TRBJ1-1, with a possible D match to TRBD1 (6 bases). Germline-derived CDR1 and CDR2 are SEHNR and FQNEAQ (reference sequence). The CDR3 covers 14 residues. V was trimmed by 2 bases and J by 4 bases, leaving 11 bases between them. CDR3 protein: CASSLYQGGTEAFF. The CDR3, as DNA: TGTGCCAGCAGCTTATACCAAGGGGGCACTGAAGCTTTCTTT.

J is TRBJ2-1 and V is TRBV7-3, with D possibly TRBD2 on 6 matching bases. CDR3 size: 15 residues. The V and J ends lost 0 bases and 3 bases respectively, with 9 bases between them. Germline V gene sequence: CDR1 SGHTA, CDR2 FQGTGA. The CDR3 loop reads CASSLTVSGYNEQFF. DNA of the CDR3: TGTGCCAGCAGCTTAACCGTTAGCGGCTACAATGAGCAGTTCTTC.

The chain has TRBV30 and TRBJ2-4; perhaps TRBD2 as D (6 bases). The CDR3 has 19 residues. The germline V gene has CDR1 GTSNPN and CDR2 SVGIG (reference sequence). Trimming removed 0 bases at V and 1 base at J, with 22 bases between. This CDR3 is CAWSVTPEAGRVAKNIQYF. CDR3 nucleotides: TGTGCCTGGAGTGTAACTCCAGAGGCGGGGCGGGTGGCCAAAAACATTCAGTACTTC.

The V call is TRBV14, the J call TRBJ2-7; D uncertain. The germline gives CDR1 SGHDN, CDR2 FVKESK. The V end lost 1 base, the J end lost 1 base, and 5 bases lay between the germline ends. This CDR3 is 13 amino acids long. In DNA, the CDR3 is TGTGCCAGCAGCCAAGCAGCGTCCTACGAGCAGTACTTC. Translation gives CASSQAASYEQYF.

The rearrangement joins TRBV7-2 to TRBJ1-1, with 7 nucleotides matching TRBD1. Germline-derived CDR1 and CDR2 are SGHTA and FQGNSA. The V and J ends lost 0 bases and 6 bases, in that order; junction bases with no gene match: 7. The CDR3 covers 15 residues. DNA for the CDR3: TGTGCCAGCAGCTTAGCGGGTCAGGGGGTCCCTGAAGCTTTCTTT. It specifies CASSLAGQGVPEAFF. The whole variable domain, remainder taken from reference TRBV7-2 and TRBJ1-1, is GAGVSQSPSNKVTEKGKDVELRCDPISGHTALYWYRQSLGQGLEFLIYFQGNSAPDKSGLPSDRFSAERTGGSVSTLTIQRTQQEDSAVYLCASSLAGQGVPEAFFGQGTRLTVV.

CDR3 loop: CASRTASYEQYF. The CDR3 coding sequence is TGTGCCAGCAGAACAGCCTCCTACGAGCAGTACTTC. The chain carries TRBV28 and TRBJ2-7; D gene ambiguous. V lost 6 bases and J 0 bases, leaving 6 bases between the germline ends. The CDR3 has 12 amino acids. Per germline, CDR1 MDHEN and CDR2 SYDVKM.

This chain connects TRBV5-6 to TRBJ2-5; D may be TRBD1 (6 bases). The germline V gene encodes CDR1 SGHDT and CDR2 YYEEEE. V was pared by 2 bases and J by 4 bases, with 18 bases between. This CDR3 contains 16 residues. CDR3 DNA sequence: TGTGCCAGCAGCTTTACACAGGGTTGGGTCGGAGAGACCCAGTACTTC. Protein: CASSFTQGWVGETQYF.

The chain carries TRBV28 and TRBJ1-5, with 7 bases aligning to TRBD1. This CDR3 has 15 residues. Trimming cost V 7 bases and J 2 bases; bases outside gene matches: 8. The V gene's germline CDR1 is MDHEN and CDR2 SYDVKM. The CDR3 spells CASNRRGHGNQPQHF. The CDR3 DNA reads TGTGCCAGCAACAGAAGGGGGCATGGCAATCAGCCCCAGCATTTT.

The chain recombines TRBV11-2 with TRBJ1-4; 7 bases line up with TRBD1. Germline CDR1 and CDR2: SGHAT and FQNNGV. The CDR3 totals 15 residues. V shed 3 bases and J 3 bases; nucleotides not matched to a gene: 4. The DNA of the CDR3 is TGTGCCAGCAGCTTTGCGGGGACAGCTAATGAAAAACTGTTTTTT. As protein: CASSFAGTANEKLFF.

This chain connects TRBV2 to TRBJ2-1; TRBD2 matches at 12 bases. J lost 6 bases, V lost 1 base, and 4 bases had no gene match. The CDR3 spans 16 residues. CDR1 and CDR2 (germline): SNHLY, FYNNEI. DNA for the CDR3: TGTGCCAGCAGTGAAGGACTAGCGGGGGTAGCCAATGAGCAGTTCTTC. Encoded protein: CASSEGLAGVANEQFF.

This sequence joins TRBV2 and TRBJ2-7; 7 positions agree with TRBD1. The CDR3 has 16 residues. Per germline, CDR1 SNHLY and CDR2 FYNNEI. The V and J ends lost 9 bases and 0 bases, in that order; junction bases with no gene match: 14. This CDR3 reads CARSGQWGSLSYEQYF. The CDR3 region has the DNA TGTGCCAGATCGGGACAGTGGGGCTCCCTCTCCTACGAGCAGTACTTC. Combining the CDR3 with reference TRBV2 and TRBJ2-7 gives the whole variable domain EPEVTQTPSHQVTQMGQEVILRCVPISNHLYFYWYRQILGQKVEFLVSFYNNEISEKSEIFDDQFSVERPDGSNFTLKIRSTKLEDSAMYFCARSGQWGSLSYEQYFGPGTRLTVT.

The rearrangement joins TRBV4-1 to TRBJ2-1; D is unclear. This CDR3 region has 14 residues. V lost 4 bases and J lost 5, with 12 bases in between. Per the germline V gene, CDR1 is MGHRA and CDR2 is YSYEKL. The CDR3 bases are TGCGCCAGCAGCCTCGGTAGAATTGACAATGAGCAGTTCTTC. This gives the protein CASSLGRIDNEQFF.